This T cell receptor (beta chain) was sequenced for a study of PD-1 blockade in classical Hodgkin lymphoma. This clone has only a few counts. The antigen remains unidentified. TCRdb's table, derived via immunoSEQ multiplex PCR, lists solely in-frame clones and lacks some. The sample includes around 18,000 clones, around 72% seen only once; the top ten take about 2.3%. Regarding the study as a whole: Whoever responded completely had baseline diversity much like that seen in newly diagnosed patients.

CDR3 length: 14 residues. Per germline, CDR1 LNHDA and CDR2 SQIVND (reference sequence). Trimming removed 5 bases from V and 9 bases from J; junction bases left unmatched: 7. The time point: cycle 4 day 1 (C4D1), after around six weeks of nivolumab. Brentuximab vedotin exposure varied among the patients, all of whom had relapsed after autologous stem cell transplantation. Purified CD4+ T cells were obtained from thawed PBMCs through magnetic negative selection. This chain connects TRBV19 to TRBJ1-6, with 7 positions matching TRBD1. Sequenced material: CD4+ T cells from blood, taken before the fourth cycle of nivolumab. The receptor was isolated from a human donor with classical Hodgkin lymphoma. CDR3 DNA sequence: TGTGCCAGTAGTGACGGACAGGTTGGTTCACCCCTCCACTTT. Protein: CASSDGQVGSPLHF.